A selection of T cell receptor beta chains follows, all from one sample in a study of lymphopenia after photon versus proton radiotherapy. Only in-frame clones appear in the TCRdb table, and some are missing; sequencing was by immunoSEQ multiplex PCR. The sample shows fewer than 50,000 clones, 85% of them seen only once. The specimen was peripheral blood, collected from a patient treated with photon-based radiotherapy. The source of these receptors is a man aged 40-49 years with gastric cancer. Both conserved end residues are part of each CDR3. Each record gives: D gene, clone size, V gene, J gene, CDR3 protein, CDR3 DNA. D genes are given only for firm matches. Expanded clones get a size class; other rows say once, few or many, or leave the size out.

TRBD1	.	TRBV5-4	TRBJ2-5	CASSNGQGARETQYF	TGTGCCAGCAGCAACGGACAGGGGGCGCGTGAGACCCAGTACTTC
.	.	TRBV5-1	TRBJ1-2	CASSRGGEAFDGYTF	TGCGCCAGCAGCCGGGGGGGCGAGGCCTTCGACGGCTACACCTTC
.	medium-sized	TRBV27	TRBJ1-6	CASSLGNTNSPLHF	TGTGCCAGCAGTTTAGGGAACACTAATTCACCCCTCCACTTT
TRBD1	.	TRBV27	TRBJ2-7	CASSPIGQDREQYF	TGTGCCAGCAGTCCTATCGGACAGGACCGCGAGCAGTACTTC
TRBD1	.	TRBV29-1	TRBJ1-1	CSVILNRGTWNTEAFF	TGCAGCGTGATCCTAAACAGGGGGACATGGAACACTGAAGCTTTCTTT
TRBD1	.	TRBV29-1	TRBJ1-4	CSAGTAGAANEKLFF	TGCAGCGCTGGGACAGCCGGGGCGGCTAATGAAAAACTGTTTTTT
TRBD1	.	TRBV27	TRBJ1-4	CASKTGTGDEKLFF	TGTGCCAGCAAAACCGGGACAGGGGATGAAAAACTGTTTTTT
TRBD1	few	TRBV4-3	TRBJ1-2	CASSQATGDGYTF	TGCGCCAGCAGCCAAGCGACAGGGGATGGCTACACCTTC
TRBD2	.	TRBV10-3	TRBJ2-5	CAISVRGEETQYF	TGTGCCATCAGTGTTCGGGGGGAGGAGACCCAGTACTTC
.	.	TRBV4-3	TRBJ2-5	CASSQEPQETQYF	TGCGCCAGCAGCCAAGAGCCCCAAGAGACCCAGTACTTC
.	.	TRBV25-1	TRBJ2-7	CASSEPGSRSYEQYF	TGTGCCAGCAGTGAACCAGGGTCGCGCTCCTACGAGCAGTACTTC
.	.	TRBV7-2	TRBJ1-5	CASTSPFPSNQPQHF	TGTGCCAGCACCAGCCCCTTCCCCAGCAATCAGCCCCAGCATTTT
.	.	TRBV7-2	TRBJ1-1	CASSGGTTGDTEAFF	TGTGCCAGCAGCGGGGGTACTACGGGGGACACTGAAGCTTTCTTT
.	.	TRBV7-9	TRBJ2-5	CASSFQDSNGWEQYF	TGTGCCAGCAGCTTCCAGGACTCCAATGGTTGGGAGCAGTACTTC
TRBD1	once	TRBV19	TRBJ2-5	CASSIDRETGQETQYF	TGTGCCAGTAGTATAGATCGTGAGACAGGGCAGGAGACCCAGTACTTC
.	.	TRBV7-6	TRBJ1-1	CASSLRSRTRGNTEAFF	TGTGCCAGCAGCTTAAGGAGTAGAACTAGGGGGAACACTGAAGCTTTCTTT
.	few	TRBV10-3	TRBJ2-5	CAISEADYLQETQYF	TGTGCCATCAGTGAGGCGGACTACCTTCAAGAGACCCAGTACTTC